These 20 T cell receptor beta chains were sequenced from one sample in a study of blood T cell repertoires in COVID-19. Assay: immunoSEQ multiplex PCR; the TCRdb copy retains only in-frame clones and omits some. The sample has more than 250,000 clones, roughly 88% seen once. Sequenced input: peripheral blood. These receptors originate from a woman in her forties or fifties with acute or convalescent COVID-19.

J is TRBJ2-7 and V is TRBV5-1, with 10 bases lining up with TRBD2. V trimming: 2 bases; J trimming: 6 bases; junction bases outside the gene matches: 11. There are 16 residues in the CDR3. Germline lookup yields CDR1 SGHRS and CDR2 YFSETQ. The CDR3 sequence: CASSFLWTSGEGEQYF. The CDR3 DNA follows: TGCGCCAGCAGCTTCCTTTGGACTAGCGGAGAGGGCGAGCAGTACTTC.

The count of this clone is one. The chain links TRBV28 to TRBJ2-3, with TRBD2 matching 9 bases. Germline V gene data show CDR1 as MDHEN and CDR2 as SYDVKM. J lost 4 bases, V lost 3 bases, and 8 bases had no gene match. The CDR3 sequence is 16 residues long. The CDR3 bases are TGTGCCAGCAGTTTTCCCGTTAGCGGGAGCCCAGATACGCAGTATTTT. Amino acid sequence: CASSFPVSGSPDTQYF.

CDR3 DNA sequence: TGTGCCAGCAGACTCGGGGGGATCCGAACTGAAGCTTTCTTT. Translation: CASRLGGIRTEAFF. The chain links TRBV2 to TRBJ1-1; the D gene is possibly TRBD1 (5 bases). This CDR3 is built from 14 residues. V lost 6 bases, J lost 5 bases, and 16 bases lay in between. The germline V gene encodes CDR1 SNHLY and CDR2 FYNNEI. The full variable domain, its missing parts supplied by reference TRBV2 and TRBJ1-1, is EPEVTQTPSHQVTQMGQEVILRCVPISNHLYFYWYRQILGQKVEFLVSFYNNEISEKSEIFDDQFSVERPDGSNFTLKIRSTKLEDSAMYFCASRLGGIRTEAFFGQGTRLTVV.

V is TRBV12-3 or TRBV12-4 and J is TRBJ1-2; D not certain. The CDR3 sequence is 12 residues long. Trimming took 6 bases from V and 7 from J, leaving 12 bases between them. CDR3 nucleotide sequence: TGTGCCAGCAGCCAAGCGTTCTCTGGCTACACCTTC. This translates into CASSQAFSGYTF.

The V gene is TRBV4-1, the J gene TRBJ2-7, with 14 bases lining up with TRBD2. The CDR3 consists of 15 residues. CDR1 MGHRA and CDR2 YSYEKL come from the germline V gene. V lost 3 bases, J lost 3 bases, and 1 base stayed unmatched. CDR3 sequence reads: CASSQGLAGDYEQYF. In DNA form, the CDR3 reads TGCGCCAGCAGCCAGGGACTAGCGGGAGACTACGAGCAGTACTTC.

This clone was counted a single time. CDR3 sequence: CASSPGGLGTDTQYF. DNA of the CDR3: TGTGCCAGCTCACCGGGAGGACTCGGCACAGATACGCAGTATTTT. The V gene is TRBV18, the J gene TRBJ2-3; tentatively, D is TRBD2 (6 bases). There are 15 residues in the CDR3. CDR1 and CDR2 (germline): KGHSH, LQKENI. The V end was cut by 3 bases, the J end by 1 base, with 11 bases between.

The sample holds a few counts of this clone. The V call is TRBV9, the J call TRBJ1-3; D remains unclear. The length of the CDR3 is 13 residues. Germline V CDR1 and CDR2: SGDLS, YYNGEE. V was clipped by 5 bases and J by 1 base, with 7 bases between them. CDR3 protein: CASSGGSGNTIYF. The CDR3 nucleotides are TGTGCCAGCAGTGGAGGATCTGGAAACACCATATATTTT.

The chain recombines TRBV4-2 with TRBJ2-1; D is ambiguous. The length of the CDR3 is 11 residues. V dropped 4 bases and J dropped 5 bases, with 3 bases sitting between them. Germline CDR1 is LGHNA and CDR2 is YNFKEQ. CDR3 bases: TGTGCCAGCAGCCTTAACAATGAGCAGTTCTTC. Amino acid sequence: CASSLNNEQFF.

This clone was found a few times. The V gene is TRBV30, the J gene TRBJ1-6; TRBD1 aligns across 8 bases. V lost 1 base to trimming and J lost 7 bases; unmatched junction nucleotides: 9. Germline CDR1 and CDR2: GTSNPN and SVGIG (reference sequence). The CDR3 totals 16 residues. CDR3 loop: CAWSASLGQGNSPLHF. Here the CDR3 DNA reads TGTGCCTGGAGTGCATCCCTCGGACAGGGAAATTCACCCCTCCACTTT.

DNA for the CDR3: TGCAGCGTCTACGGGACTAGCGGAACTACAGATACGCAGTATTTT. Encoded protein: CSVYGTSGTTDTQYF. The rearrangement links TRBV29-1 to TRBJ2-3; 11 bases are a match to TRBD2. The CDR3 is 15 amino acids. Germline CDR1 is SQVTM and CDR2 is ANQGSEA. Unmatched junction bases numbered 8, after V lost 6 bases and J lost 3 bases.

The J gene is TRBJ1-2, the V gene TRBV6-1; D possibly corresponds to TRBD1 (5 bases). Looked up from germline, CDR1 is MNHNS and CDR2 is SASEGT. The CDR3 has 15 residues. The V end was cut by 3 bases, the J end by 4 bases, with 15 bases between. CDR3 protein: CASSERWQGGYGYTF. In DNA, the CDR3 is TGTGCCAGCAGTGAGAGATGGCAGGGTGGCTATGGCTACACCTTC.

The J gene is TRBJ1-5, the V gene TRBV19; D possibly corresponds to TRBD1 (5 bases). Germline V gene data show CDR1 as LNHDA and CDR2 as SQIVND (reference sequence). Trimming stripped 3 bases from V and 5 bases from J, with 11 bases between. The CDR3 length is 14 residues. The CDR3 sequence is CASSISGVDQPQHF. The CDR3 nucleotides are TGTGCCAGTAGTATCTCGGGGGTCGATCAGCCCCAGCATTTT. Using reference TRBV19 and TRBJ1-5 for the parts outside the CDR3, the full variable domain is DGGITQSPKYLFRKEGQNVTLSCEQNLNHDAMYWYRQDPGQGLRLIYYSQIVNDFQKGDIAEGYSVSREKKESFPLTVTSAQKNPTAFYLCASSISGVDQPQHFGDGTRLSIL.

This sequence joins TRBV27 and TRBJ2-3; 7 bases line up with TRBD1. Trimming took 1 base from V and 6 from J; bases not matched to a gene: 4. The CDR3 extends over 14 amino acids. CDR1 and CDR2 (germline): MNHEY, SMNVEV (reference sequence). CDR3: CASSLWGRGDTQYF. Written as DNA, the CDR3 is TGTGCCAGCAGTTTATGGGGCAGGGGGGATACGCAGTATTTT.

The CDR3 is CASSVDRSYEQYF. The CDR3 DNA reads as TGTGCCAGCAGCGTAGACAGATCCTACGAGCAGTACTTC. The chain employs TRBV9 and TRBJ2-7; no definite D call. The CDR3 is 13 residues long. Trimming took off 0 bases at V and 1 base at J, with 5 bases between the two ends. Germline V lookup: CDR1 SGDLS, CDR2 YYNGEE.

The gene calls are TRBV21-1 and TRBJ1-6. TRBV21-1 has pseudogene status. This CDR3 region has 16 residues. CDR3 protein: CASDHREAGRSSPLHF. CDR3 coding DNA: TGTGCCAGCGATCACAGAGAGGCAGGGAGGAGCTCACCCCTCCACTTT.

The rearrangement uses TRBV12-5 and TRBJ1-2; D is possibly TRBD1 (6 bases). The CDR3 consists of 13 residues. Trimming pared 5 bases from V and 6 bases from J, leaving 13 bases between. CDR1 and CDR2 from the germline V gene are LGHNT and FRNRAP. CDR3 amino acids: CASGPQGPNGYTF. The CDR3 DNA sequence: TGTGCTAGTGGTCCACAGGGTCCCAATGGCTACACCTTC.

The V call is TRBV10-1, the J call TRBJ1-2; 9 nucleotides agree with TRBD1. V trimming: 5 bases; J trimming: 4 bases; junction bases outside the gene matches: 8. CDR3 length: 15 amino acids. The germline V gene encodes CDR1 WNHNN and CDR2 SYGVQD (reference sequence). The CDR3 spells CASSKGTGPCYGYTF. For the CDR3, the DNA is TGCGCCAGCAGTAAGGGGACAGGGCCCTGCTATGGCTACACCTTC.

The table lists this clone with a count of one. The CDR3 protein is CASSLPGQGDGEQYF. CDR3 nucleotides: TGTGCCAGCAGCTTACCGGGACAGGGTGACGGAGAGCAGTACTTC. The chain links TRBV5-4 to TRBJ2-7; 9 positions match TRBD1. The J segment lost 7 bases and the V segment lost 2 bases, leaving 10 bases of the junction unmatched. CDR1 SGHNT and CDR2 YYREEE come from the germline V gene (reference sequence). There are 15 residues in the CDR3.

The CDR3 sequence: CATSDFRQESSYNEQFF. DNA of the CDR3: TGTGCCACCAGTGATTTCCGACAGGAAAGCTCCTACAATGAGCAGTTCTTC. The chain carries TRBV24-1 and TRBJ2-1; maybe TRBD1 (6 bases). The CDR3 length is 17 residues. V lost 1 base, J lost 0 bases, and 12 bases lay in between. The germline gives CDR1 KGHDR, CDR2 SFDVKD.

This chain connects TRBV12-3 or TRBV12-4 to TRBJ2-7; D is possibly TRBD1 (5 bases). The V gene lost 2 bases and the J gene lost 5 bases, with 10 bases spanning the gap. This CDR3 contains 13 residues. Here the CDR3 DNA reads TGTGCCAGCAGTTTACTCAGGGCCCACGAGCAGTACTTC. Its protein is CASSLLRAHEQYF.